This paragraph covers one T cell receptor beta chain sequence. Its antigen is unknown. Per-base quality was not reported, and no clone a single base away is much larger than it. TCRbeta CDR3 regions were amplified from genomic DNA using the immunoSEQ Assay, a bias-controlled multiplex PCR. The authors' analysis ran thus. Within the assay, amplification of reference gene primers was used to estimate how many nucleated cells each sample contained. To quantify the absolute abundance of each unique TCRbeta CDR3 rearrangement, sequence reads were collapsed and filtered. For each sample, productive Simpson clonality was calculated as the square root of Simpson's diversity index across productive rearrangements. TCRdb re-hosts the immuneACCESS table, in-frame sequences only. Its copies lack some clones; in the studies checked, an unresolved V gene accounts for under half of them, and the cause for the rest is not known. That table supplies the V and J calls and clone size; D and trimming were determined from the DNA. The table for this sample lists 25,000 or so clones; 70% to 90% of them were counted only once. The leading ten clones occupy around 2.7% of the sample.

The record originates from a study of blood T cell repertoires in COVID-19 (dated by TCRdb to the early 2020s). A note on the overall study: The collaborator samples originated in the United States, Italy and Spain and spanned the acute and convalescent phases of COVID-19. A freely available public database, intended as a resource for researchers studying the immune response to SARS-CoV-2, is where the repertoires were released. The samples were drawn from two sources: the first 160 participants of the ongoing ImmuneRACE study, and 1,200 or so subjects contributed by 6 global collaborators. The material from the prospective study consisted of cDNA or gDNA derived from T cells, B-cell-depleted T cells, or PBMCs. The dataset comprised deeply sampled blood TCRbeta repertoires from subjects exposed to, actively infected with, or recovered from COVID-19. Where HLA class I and class II types were available, the types were taken from metadata supplied by the sample provider, not from assay-based typing. Nearly every sample came with metadata listing a de-identified subject ID, COVID-19 status, age in years and sex.

Including cysteine and phenylalanine, the CDR3 has 16 amino acids. Only the CDR3 portion is preserved as DNA: 48 bases, with reading frame beginning at the first base. CDR1 and CDR2 are read off the germline V gene (reference sequence) as LNHDA and SQIVND. V is shortened by 2 bases, J by 4 bases, and the region joining them spans 14 bases. General study outcomes and caveats: The quantity of clinical and demographic metadata differed by source and by participant and was supplied without curation.

Whole blood was collected in K2EDTA tubes by collaborating institutions according to the institutions' own protocols. For TCRbeta analysis, collaborators shipped samples in one of three forms: frozen whole blood, isolated PBMCs, or DNA extracted from either of those sample types. The rearranged chain carries TRBV19 and TRBJ2-2, with the D gene not clear enough to name. What was sequenced was peripheral blood. The TCR was taken from a human donor in a cohort sampled during active COVID-19. The nucleotide sequence is TGTGCCAGTAGTATAATCGCGGCCTCTTCCACCGGGGAGCTGTTTTTT. The resulting protein is CASSIIAASSTGELFF.